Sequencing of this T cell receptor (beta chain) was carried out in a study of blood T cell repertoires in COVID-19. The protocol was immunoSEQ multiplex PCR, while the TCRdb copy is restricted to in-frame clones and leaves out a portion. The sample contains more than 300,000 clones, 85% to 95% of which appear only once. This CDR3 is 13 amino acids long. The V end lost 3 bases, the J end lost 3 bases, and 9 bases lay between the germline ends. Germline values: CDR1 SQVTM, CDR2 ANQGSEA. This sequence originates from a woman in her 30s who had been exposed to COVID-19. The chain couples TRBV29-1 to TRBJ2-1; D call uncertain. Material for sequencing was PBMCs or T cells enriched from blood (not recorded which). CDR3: CSVDSSDYNEQFF. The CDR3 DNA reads TGCAGCGTTGATAGCTCCGACTACAATGAGCAGTTCTTC.